The 5 T cell receptor beta chains reported below all come from one sample, sequenced in a study of blood T cell repertoires in COVID-19. Generated by immunoSEQ multiplex PCR, the TCRdb table keeps only in-frame clones and is missing some. The data contain a few hundred thousand clones, just over 85% of them singletons. Specimen: PBMCs or T cells enriched from blood (not recorded which). The receptors originated from a middle-aged woman with acute COVID-19.

This chain uses TRBV18 with TRBJ2-6; possible D gene TRBD2, 6 bases. The CDR3 sequence is 19 residues long. Germline V gene data show CDR1 as KGHSH and CDR2 as LQKENI. The germline V and J ends were trimmed by 6 bases and 0 bases, with 21 bases remaining between them. CDR3 in DNA: TGTGCCAGCTCCCCTGTAGGGGCGGGACCCATCTCTGGGGCCAACGTCCTGACTTTC. Translation gives CASSPVGAGPISGANVLTF.

The chain uses TRBV5-5 and TRBJ2-5; 12 bases agree with TRBD2. The V gene end was trimmed by 3 bases and the J gene end by 2 bases; junction bases not matched to a gene: 5. This CDR3 spans 16 amino acids. Germline V lookup: CDR1 SGHKS, CDR2 YYEKEE (reference sequence). The CDR3 reads CASSSRLAGVQETQYF. The CDR3 DNA reads TGTGCCAGCAGCTCAAGACTAGCGGGGGTACAAGAGACCCAGTACTTC.

V is TRBV7-8 and J is TRBJ1-1; D unclear. Germline V lookup: CDR1 SGHVS, CDR2 FQNEAQ. Trimming took 4 bases from V and 7 from J, leaving 16 bases between them. CDR3 length: 14 residues. The CDR3 sequence: CASSSETGFVEAFF. CDR3 sequence (DNA): TGTGCCAGCAGCTCAGAAACGGGGTTTGTTGAAGCTTTCTTT.

This clone was counted a few times. The chain combines TRBV9 with TRBJ1-4; 9 bases agree with TRBD1. The CDR3 runs to 15 residues. V shed 1 base and J 4 bases; nucleotides not matched to a gene: 2. Germline-derived CDR1 and CDR2 are SGDLS and YYNGEE. CDR3 region: CASSVSGQGNEKLFF. The CDR3 DNA is TGTGCCAGCAGCGTATCGGGACAGGGTAATGAAAAACTGTTTTTT. Together with reference TRBV9 and TRBJ1-4, the CDR3 gives the full variable domain: DSGVTQTPKHLITATGQRVTLRCSPRSGDLSVYWYQQSLDQGLQFLIQYYNGEERAKGNILERFSAQQFPDLHSELNLSSLELGDSALYFCASSVSGQGNEKLFFGSGTQLSVL.

The chain links TRBV5-5 to TRBJ2-5; no reliable D call. Trimming cost V 2 bases and J 6 bases, with 11 bases left between them. Looked up from germline, CDR1 is SGHKS and CDR2 is YYEKEE (reference sequence). This CDR3 contains 13 residues. The CDR3 nucleotides are TGTGCCAGCAGCTTAGAGGCGGCGCAGACCCAGTACTTC. It translates to CASSLEAAQTQYF.